A single sample is the source of the 3 T cell receptor beta chains below, sequenced in a study of cytomegalovirus exposure and HLA in healthy donors. Repertoires were generated with immunoSEQ multiplex PCR, while TCRdb's copy carries only in-frame clones and drops some. The data contain fewer than 400,000 clones, roughly 85% of them singletons. The specimen sequenced was PBMCs. Receptor source: a woman under 30 in good health and CMV-seronegative.

This sequence joins TRBV29-1 and TRBJ2-7; D possibly corresponds to TRBD2 (5 bases). The CDR3 contains 13 residues. Germline V gives CDR1 SQVTM, CDR2 ANQGSEA. Trimming took 4 bases from V and 7 from J, leaving 17 bases between them. In DNA form, the CDR3 reads TGCAGCGTTGTGGTGGTCTTAACGGGGGAGCAGTACTTC. This translates into CSVVVVLTGEQYF.

The chain links TRBV27 to TRBJ2-3; 10 nucleotides match TRBD2. This CDR3 contains 16 residues. The V gene's germline CDR1 is MNHEY and CDR2 SMNVEV (reference sequence). The junction had 10 bases not matched to a gene; V was cut back by 4 bases and J by 6 bases. This chain's CDR3 is CASSSPLSGRKDTQYF. CDR3 DNA sequence: TGTGCCAGCAGTTCCCCCCTTAGCGGGAGGAAGGATACGCAGTATTTT.

V gene TRBV5-4 combines with J gene TRBJ1-5, with a weak D call TRBD1 (6 bases). The V gene's germline CDR1 is SGHNT and CDR2 YYREEE (reference sequence). CDR3 length: 15 amino acids. The germline V and J ends were trimmed by 2 bases and 3 bases, with 12 bases remaining between them. CDR3 residues: CASSFGGATNQPQHF. Here the CDR3 DNA reads TGTGCCAGCAGCTTCGGGGGGGCAACCAATCAGCCCCAGCATTTT.